What follows are 10 T cell receptor beta chains derived from one specimen sequenced in a study of regulatory T cells in long-lasting Graves disease. Noted time point: newly diagnosed GD, antithyroid drugs for less than 3 months. Isolated PBMC RNA provided the starting material for the TCR library. Building of the TCR beta libraries involved iRepertoire HTBI primers and Arm-PCR of CDR3 regions. TCRdb processed the multiplex PCR reads anew with MiXCR; each CDR3 protein has one entry. The profile covers hundreds of thousands of distinct CDR3 sequences, with approximately 15% appearing a single time and roughly 18% taken by the ten largest. A further study also used this sample, focusing on T cells in Graves' hyperthyroidism and ophthalmopathy.

Sequencing used peripheral blood mononuclear cells (PBMCs), obtained at new diagnosis, from a patient treated with antithyroid drugs. These receptors were collected from a woman under 40 with Graves disease.

This clonotype appeared a few times. J is TRBJ2-3 and V is TRBV20-1; D might be TRBD2 (6 bases). This CDR3 comprises 16 residues. The V gene lost 2 bases and the J gene lost 6 bases, with 21 bases spanning the gap. Germline loops: CDR1 DFQATT, CDR2 SNEGSKA (reference sequence). This CDR3 reads CSARFPRAGGADTQYF. CDR3 coding DNA: TGCAGTGCTAGATTCCCACGGGCCGGGGGAGCTGATACGCAGTATTTT.

The chain links TRBV10-3 to TRBJ1-5; D unclear. The CDR3 length is 14 residues. CDR1 and CDR2 from the germline V gene are ENHRY and SYGVKD. Between the trimmed V and J ends, which lost 2 bases and 6 bases, there was a span of 11 bases. The CDR3 coding sequence is TGTGCCATCAGTGAGGACATTCGGGCTCAGCCCCAGCATTTT. Encoded protein: CAISEDIRAQPQHF.

V gene TRBV19 combines with J gene TRBJ1-2; D may be TRBD1 (6 bases). Germline V CDR1 and CDR2: LNHDA, SQIVND (reference sequence). The CDR3 spans 16 residues. Deletions cut 5 bases from V and 8 bases from J, with 24 bases between. The CDR3 is CASSPSPRTGLGGYTF. The DNA for the CDR3 is TGTGCCAGTAGTCCCAGCCCCCGTACAGGGCTGGGAGGCTACACCTTC.

This clonotype was observed a few times. This sequence joins TRBV3-1 and TRBJ2-7, with D possibly being TRBD2 (6 bases). V was shortened by 0 bases and J by 1 base, with 19 bases between the two germline ends. Per the germline V gene, CDR1 is LGHDT and CDR2 is YNNKEL (reference sequence). This CDR3 contains 18 residues. The CDR3 reads CASSQDRLARNYSYEQYF. The CDR3 DNA follows: TGTGCCAGCAGCCAAGATAGGCTAGCGCGAAACTATTCCTACGAGCAGTACTTC.

Many counts were recorded for this clonotype. CDR3 DNA sequence: TGTGCCACCAGCCTTGCCAGGGGCTACTACGAGCAGTACTTC. Its protein product is CATSLARGYYEQYF. The chain joins TRBV15 to TRBJ2-7; possible D gene TRBD1, 6 bases. The V and J ends lost 5 bases and 3 bases respectively, with 14 bases between them. Germline V lookup: CDR1 LNHNV, CDR2 YYDKDF (reference sequence). CDR3 size: 14 residues.

This chain joins TRBV3-1 and TRBJ2-3; TRBD2 aligns across 9 bases. The V segment lost 0 bases and the J segment 1 base; nucleotides outside the gene matches: 2. The CDR3 is 16 residues long. Germline V gives CDR1 LGHDT, CDR2 YNNKEL (reference sequence). CDR3: CASSQDVAGGTDTQYF. The DNA of the CDR3 is TGTGCCAGCAGCCAAGATGTAGCGGGAGGCACAGATACGCAGTATTTT.

The chain recombines TRBV6-2 or TRBV6-3 with TRBJ1-6, with TRBD1 as a possible D gene (5 bases). This CDR3 has 14 amino acids. From germline, CDR1 is MNHEY and CDR2 SVGEGT. V shed 5 bases and J shed 9 bases, with 14 bases lying between them. This chain's CDR3 is CASSDQGGSSPLHF. CDR3 bases: TGTGCCAGCAGTGACCAGGGAGGGAGTTCACCCCTCCACTTT.

This clonotype has more than one count but fewer than ten. This chain uses TRBV20-1 with TRBJ2-1; the match to TRBD2 covers 11 bases. This CDR3 comprises 20 residues. Trimming at V came to 0 bases and at J to 3 bases, leaving 16 bases not matched to a gene. The V gene's germline CDR1 is DFQATT and CDR2 SNEGSKA (reference sequence). DNA for the CDR3: TGCAGTGCTAGAGACTCCAGTGGTAGCGGGAGGGAAACTAACTACAATGAGCAGTTCTTC. It codes for CSARDSSGSGRETNYNEQFF.

This clonotype was recorded a few times. This chain joins TRBV20-1 and TRBJ2-6; no reliable D call. From germline, CDR1 is DFQATT and CDR2 SNEGSKA (reference sequence). V was shortened by 6 bases and J by 0 bases, with 12 bases between the two germline ends. The CDR3 spans 15 residues. The CDR3 spells CSARFWGSGANVLTF. The CDR3 coding sequence is TGCAGTGCGAGATTCTGGGGCTCTGGGGCCAACGTCCTGACTTTC.

There are a few counts of this clonotype. The chain recombines TRBV6-9 with TRBJ1-1; 10 nucleotides agree with TRBD1. The CDR3 is made up of 16 amino acids. The germline V gene encodes CDR1 MNHGY and CDR2 SVAAGI. Trimming at V came to 4 bases and at J to 5 bases, leaving 10 bases not matched to a gene. The CDR3 loop reads CASSSGTGESRTEAFF. The CDR3 DNA is TGTGCCAGCAGTTCCGGGACAGGGGAATCGAGGACTGAAGCTTTCTTT.